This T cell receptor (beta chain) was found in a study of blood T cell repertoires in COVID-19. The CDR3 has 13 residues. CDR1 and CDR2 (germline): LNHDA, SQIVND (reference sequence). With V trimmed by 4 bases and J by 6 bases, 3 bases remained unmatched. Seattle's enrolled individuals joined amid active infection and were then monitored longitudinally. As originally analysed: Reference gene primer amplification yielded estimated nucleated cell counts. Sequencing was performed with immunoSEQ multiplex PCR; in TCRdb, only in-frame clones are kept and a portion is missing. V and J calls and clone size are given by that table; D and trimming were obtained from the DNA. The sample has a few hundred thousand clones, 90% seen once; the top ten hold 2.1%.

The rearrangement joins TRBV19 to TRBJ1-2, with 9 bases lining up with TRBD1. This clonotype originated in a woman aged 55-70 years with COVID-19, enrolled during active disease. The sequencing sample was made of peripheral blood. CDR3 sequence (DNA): TGTGCCAGTAGTAGGGACAGGGAGGATGGCTACACCTTC. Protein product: CASSRDREDGYTF.